A selection of T cell receptor beta chains follows, all from one sample in a study of shared clonotypes between healthy human individuals. Libraries were prepared by immunoSEQ multiplex PCR; TCRdb keeps only in-frame clonotypes and omits some of them. The sample holds some 630,000 clones, roughly 96% seen once. The source material was naive CD8+ T cells sorted from blood. The receptor source for this set is a woman younger than 45 in good health. Each CDR3 is given with its conserved first and last residue. A D gene is named only where the DNA matches it firmly. Some rows mark clone size as missing; the rest say once, few, many or name a class of expanded clone.

v_call	clone_size	j_call	d_call	cdr3_aa	cdr3_nt
TRBV5-4	.	TRBJ2-1	TRBD2	CASSLTSDEQFF	TGTGCCAGCAGCTTGACTAGCGATGAGCAGTTCTTC
TRBV4-1	.	TRBJ1-2	TRBD1	CASSQEVTGSFGYTF	TGCGCCAGCAGCCAAGAAGTGACAGGGAGCTTTGGCTACACCTTC
TRBV14	.	TRBJ2-4	TRBD1	CASSQDDRGRNIQYF	TGTGCCAGCAGCCAAGATGACAGGGGAAGGAACATTCAGTACTTC
TRBV11-1	.	TRBJ2-3	.	CASRGADTQYF	TGTGCCAGCAGGGGGGCGGATACGCAGTATTTT
TRBV7-6	.	TRBJ1-1	TRBD1	CASSLDRREAFF	TGTGCCAGCAGCTTGGACAGGAGGGAAGCTTTCTTT
TRBV10-2	once	TRBJ2-7	TRBD2	CASSDLYSGNYSYEQYF	TGCGCCAGCAGTGATCTCTATAGCGGGAATTACTCCTACGAGCAGTACTTC
TRBV18	once	TRBJ2-1	.	CASSPMRDRGKREGYNEQFF	TGTGCCAGCTCACCGATGAGGGACAGGGGTAAGCGGGAGGGGTACAATGAGCAGTTCTTC
TRBV5-6	.	TRBJ2-3	.	CASSFDDTDTQYF	TGTGCCAGCAGCTTCGACGACACAGATACGCAGTATTTT
TRBV19	.	TRBJ2-3	.	CASTPTSYRASTDTQYF	TGTGCCAGTACCCCAACTTCATACAGGGCAAGCACAGATACGCAGTATTTT
TRBV27	.	TRBJ2-1	TRBD2	CASSPGRGNEQFF	TGTGCCAGCAGCCCTGGGAGGGGCAATGAGCAGTTCTTC
TRBV7-3	.	TRBJ1-1	.	CASSLGTNTEAFF	TGTGCCAGCAGCTTAGGGACAAACACTGAAGCTTTCTTT
TRBV28	.	TRBJ1-5	TRBD1	CASEGAGALDNQPQHF	TGTGCCAGCGAGGGGGCAGGGGCACTAGATAATCAGCCCCAGCATTTT
TRBV28	.	TRBJ2-2	.	CASSPRQRDTGELFF	TGTGCCAGCAGTCCGCGACAGAGAGACACCGGGGAGCTGTTTTTT
TRBV28	.	TRBJ2-1	TRBD1	CASSQGRTGARTRLDEQFF	TGTGCCAGCAGTCAGGGTAGGACAGGGGCCCGGACTAGGTTGGATGAGCAGTTCTTC
TRBV9	.	TRBJ2-7	.	CASSVGAVAASYEQYF	TGTGCCAGCAGCGTAGGCGCGGTAGCGGCTTCCTACGAGCAGTACTTC
TRBV21-1	.	TRBJ1-2	.	CASSLREGNYGYTF	TGTGCCAGCAGCCTCCGAGAGGGGAACTATGGCTACACCTTC
TRBV27	.	TRBJ2-7	.	CASSSSSERYEQYF	TGTGCCAGCAGTTCTAGTAGCGAGAGGTACGAGCAGTACTTC
TRBV5-6	.	TRBJ1-1	.	CASSYELNTEAFF	TGTGCCAGCAGCTATGAGTTGAACACTGAAGCTTTCTTT
TRBV28	.	TRBJ1-5	.	CASSPWDGPNQPQHF	TGTGCCAGCAGCCCCTGGGACGGCCCAAATCAGCCCCAGCATTTT
TRBV28	.	TRBJ1-1	TRBD1	CASSSTDRADTEAFF	TGTGCCAGCAGTTCTACAGACAGGGCGGACACTGAAGCTTTCTTT
TRBV5-4	.	TRBJ1-2	.	CASSAGDSHYGYTF	TGTGCCAGCAGCGCCGGGGACTCACACTATGGCTACACCTTC
TRBV27	.	TRBJ2-7	TRBD2	CATSLGTSGKYEQYF	TGTGCCACCAGCCTTGGGACTAGCGGAAAATACGAGCAGTACTTC
TRBV29-1	.	TRBJ1-1	.	CSVEMGAGTEAFF	TGCAGCGTTGAAATGGGGGCGGGCACTGAAGCTTTCTTT
TRBV29-1	.	TRBJ2-1	.	CSVDDNRAVNNEQFF	TGCAGCGTTGACGATAACAGGGCGGTCAACAATGAGCAGTTCTTC
TRBV19	once	TRBJ2-7	TRBD1	CASRIGQGYGEQYF	TGTGCCAGTAGAATCGGACAGGGGTATGGCGAGCAGTACTTC
TRBV6-1	.	TRBJ1-5	.	CASSEVTRLGNQPQHF	TGTGCCAGCAGTGAAGTGACACGGCTGGGGAATCAGCCCCAGCATTTT